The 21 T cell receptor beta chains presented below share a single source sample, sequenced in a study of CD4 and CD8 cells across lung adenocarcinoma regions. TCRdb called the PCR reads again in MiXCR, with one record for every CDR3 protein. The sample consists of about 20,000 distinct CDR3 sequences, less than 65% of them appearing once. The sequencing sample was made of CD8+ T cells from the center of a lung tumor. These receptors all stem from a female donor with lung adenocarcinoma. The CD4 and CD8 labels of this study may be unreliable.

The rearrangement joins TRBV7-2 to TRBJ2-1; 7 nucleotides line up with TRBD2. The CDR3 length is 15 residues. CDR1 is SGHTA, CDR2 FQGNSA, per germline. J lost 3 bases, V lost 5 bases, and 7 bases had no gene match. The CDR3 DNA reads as TGTGCCAGCAGCCCCGGGCGCGGGAGCTACAATGAGCAGTTCTTC. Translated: CASSPGRGSYNEQFF.

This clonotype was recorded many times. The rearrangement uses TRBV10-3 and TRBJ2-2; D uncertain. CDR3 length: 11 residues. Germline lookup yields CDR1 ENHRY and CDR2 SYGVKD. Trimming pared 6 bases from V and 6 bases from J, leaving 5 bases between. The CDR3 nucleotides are TGTGCCATCAGGGAAGCCGGGGAGCTGTTTTTT. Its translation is CAIREAGELFF.

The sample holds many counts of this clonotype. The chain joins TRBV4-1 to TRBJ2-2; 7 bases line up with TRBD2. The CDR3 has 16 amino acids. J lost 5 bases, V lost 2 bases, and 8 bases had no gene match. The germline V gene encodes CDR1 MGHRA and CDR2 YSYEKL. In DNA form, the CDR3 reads TGCGCCAGCAGCCAATACGAACGGGAGGTAACCGGGGAGCTGTTTTTT. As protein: CASSQYEREVTGELFF.

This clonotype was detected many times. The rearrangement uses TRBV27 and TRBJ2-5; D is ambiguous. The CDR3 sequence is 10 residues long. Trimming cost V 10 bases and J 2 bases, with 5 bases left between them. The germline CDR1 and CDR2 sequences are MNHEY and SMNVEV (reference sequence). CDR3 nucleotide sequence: TGTGCCATCAAACAAGAGACCCAGTACTTC. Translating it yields CAIKQETQYF.

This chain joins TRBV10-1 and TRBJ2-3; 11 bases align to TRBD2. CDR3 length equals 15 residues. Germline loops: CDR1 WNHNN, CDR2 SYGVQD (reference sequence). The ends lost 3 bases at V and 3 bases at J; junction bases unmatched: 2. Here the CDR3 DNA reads TGCGCCAGCAGTGATACTAGCGGGGGTACAGATACGCAGTATTTT. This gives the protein CASSDTSGGTDTQYF.

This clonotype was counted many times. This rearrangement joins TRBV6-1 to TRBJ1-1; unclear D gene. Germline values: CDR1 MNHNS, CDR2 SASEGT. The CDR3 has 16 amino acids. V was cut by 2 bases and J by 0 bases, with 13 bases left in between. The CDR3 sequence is CASSELRRIMNTEAFF. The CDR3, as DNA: TGTGCCAGCAGTGAATTACGGAGGATCATGAACACTGAAGCTTTCTTT.

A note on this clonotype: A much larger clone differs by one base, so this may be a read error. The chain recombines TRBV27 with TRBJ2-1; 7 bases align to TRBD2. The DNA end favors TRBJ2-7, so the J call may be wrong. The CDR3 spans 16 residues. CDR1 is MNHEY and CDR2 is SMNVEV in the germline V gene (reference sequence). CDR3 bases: TGTGCCAGCACGACGGGGCGGGAGAGCTCCTACAATGAGCAGTACTTC. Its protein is CASTTGRESSYNEQYF.

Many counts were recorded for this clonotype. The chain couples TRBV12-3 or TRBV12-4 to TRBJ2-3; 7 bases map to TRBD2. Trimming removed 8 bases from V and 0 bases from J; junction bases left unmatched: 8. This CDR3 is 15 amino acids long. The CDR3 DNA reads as TGTGCCAGCCTAAACCGGGAGGATAGCACAGATACGCAGTATTTT. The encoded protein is CASLNREDSTDTQYF.

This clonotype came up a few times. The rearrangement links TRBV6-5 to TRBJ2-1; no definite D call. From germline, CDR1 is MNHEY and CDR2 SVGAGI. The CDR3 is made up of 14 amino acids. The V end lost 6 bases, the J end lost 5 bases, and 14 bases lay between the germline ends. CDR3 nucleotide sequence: TGTGCCAGCAGATTCTCCGGGCCGCACAATGAGCAGTTCTTC. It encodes CASRFSGPHNEQFF.

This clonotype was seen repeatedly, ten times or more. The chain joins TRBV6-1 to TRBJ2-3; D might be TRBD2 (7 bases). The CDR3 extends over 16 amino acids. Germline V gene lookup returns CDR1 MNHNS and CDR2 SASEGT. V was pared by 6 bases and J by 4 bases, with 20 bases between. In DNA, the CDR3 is TGTGCCAGCAGGAACCTGGGGGGGGGGGCCGCAGATACGCAGTATTTT. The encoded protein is CASRNLGGGAADTQYF.

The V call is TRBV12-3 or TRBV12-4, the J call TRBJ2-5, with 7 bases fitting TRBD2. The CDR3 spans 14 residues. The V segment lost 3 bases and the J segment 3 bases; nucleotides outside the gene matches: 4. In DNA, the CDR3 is TGTGCCAGCAGTTTTTGGGGGGGGGAAGAGACCCAGTACTTC. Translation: CASSFWGGEETQYF.

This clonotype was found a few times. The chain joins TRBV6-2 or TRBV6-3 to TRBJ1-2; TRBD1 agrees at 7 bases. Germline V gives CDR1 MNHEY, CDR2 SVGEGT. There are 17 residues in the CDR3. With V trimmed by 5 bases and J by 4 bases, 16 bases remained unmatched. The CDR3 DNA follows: TGTGCCAGCAGTCAGGACAAGGGACCCCGGACAGGCTATGGCTACACCTTC. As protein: CASSQDKGPRTGYGYTF.

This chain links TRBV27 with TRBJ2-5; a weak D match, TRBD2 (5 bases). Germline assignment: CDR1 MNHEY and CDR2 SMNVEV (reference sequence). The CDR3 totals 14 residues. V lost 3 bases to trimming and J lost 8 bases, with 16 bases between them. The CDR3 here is CASSFSRGMLTQYF. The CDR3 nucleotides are TGTGCCAGCAGTTTTTCCCGGGGTATGCTTACCCAGTACTTC.

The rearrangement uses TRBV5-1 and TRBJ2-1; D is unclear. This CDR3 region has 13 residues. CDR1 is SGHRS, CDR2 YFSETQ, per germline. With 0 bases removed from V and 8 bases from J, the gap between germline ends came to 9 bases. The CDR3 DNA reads TGCGCCAGCAGCTTGGAGCCCAGCCATGAGCAGTTCTTC. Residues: CASSLEPSHEQFF.

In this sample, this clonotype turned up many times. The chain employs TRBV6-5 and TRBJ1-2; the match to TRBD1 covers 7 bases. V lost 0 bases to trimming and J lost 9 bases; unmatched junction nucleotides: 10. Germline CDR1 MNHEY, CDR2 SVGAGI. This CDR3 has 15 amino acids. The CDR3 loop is CASSYSRQGPSSYTF. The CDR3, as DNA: TGTGCCAGCAGTTACTCGAGACAGGGCCCGAGTAGCTACACCTTC.

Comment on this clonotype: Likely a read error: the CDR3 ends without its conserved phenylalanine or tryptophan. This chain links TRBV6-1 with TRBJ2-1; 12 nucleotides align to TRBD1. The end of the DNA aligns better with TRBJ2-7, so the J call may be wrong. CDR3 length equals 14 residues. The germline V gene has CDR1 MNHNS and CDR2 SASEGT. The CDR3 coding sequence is TGTGCCAGCAGCCGGGACAGGGGGCTTTACGAGCAGTACTAC. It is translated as CASSRDRGLYEQYY.

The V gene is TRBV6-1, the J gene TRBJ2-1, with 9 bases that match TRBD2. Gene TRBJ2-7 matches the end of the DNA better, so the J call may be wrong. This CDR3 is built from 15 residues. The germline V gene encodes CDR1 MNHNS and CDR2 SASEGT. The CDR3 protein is CASSGRGTSFYEQYF. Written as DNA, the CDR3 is TGTGCCAGCAGTGGCCGCGGGACTAGCTTCTACGAGCAGTACTTC.

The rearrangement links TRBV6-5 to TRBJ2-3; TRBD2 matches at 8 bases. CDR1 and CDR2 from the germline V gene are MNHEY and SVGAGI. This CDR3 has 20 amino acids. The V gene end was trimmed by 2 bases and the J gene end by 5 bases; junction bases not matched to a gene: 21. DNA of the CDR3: TGTGCCAGCAGTTACCGGTTAGCGGGGATTGGCGGGAGTGACAAAGATACGCAGTATTTT. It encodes CASSYRLAGIGGSDKDTQYF.

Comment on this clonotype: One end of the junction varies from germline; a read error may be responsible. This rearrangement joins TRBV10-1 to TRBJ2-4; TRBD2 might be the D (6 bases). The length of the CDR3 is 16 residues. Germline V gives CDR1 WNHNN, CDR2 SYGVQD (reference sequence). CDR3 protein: CPSSETRRGVTDTQYF. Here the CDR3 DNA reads TGCCCCAGCAGTGAGACGCGGCGGGGAGTCACAGATACTCAGTACTTC.

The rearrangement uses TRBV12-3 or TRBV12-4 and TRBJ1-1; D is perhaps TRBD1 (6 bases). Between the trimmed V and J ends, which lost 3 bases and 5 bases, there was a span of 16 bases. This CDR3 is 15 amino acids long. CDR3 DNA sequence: TGTGCCAGCAGTTTCCAACAGGGTGGAATGACTGAAGCTTTCTTT. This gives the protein CASSFQQGGMTEAFF.

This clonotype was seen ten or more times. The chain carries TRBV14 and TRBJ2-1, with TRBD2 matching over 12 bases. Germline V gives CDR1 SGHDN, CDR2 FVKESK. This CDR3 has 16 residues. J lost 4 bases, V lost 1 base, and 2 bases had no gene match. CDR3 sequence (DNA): TGTGCCAGCAGCCAAGGTGGGACTAGCGGGTACAATGAGCAGTTCTTC. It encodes CASSQGGTSGYNEQFF.